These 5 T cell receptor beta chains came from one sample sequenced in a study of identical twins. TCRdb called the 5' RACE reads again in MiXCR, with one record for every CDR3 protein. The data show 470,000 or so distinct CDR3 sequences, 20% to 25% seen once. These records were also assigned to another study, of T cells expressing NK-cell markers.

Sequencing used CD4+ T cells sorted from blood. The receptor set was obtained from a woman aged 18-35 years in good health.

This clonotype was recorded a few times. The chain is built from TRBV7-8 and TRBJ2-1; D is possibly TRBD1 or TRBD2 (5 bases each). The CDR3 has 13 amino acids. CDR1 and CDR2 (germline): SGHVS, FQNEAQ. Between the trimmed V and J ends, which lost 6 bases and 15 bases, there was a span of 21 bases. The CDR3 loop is CASRPLRRGGAFF. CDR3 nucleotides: TGTGCCAGCAGGCCACTCCGACGGGGTGGGGCGTTCTTC.

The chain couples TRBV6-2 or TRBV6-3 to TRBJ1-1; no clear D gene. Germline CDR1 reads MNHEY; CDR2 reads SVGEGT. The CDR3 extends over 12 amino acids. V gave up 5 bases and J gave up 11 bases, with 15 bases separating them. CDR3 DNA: TGTGCCAGCAGTAAAACTGCGGATTGGGCTTTCTTT. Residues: CASSKTADWAFF.

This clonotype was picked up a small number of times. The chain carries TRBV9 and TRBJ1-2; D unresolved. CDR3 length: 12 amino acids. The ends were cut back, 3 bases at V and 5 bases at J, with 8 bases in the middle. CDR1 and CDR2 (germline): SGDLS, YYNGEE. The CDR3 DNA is TGTGCCAGCAGCGCCACAGTATATGGCTACACCTTC. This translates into CASSATVYGYTF.

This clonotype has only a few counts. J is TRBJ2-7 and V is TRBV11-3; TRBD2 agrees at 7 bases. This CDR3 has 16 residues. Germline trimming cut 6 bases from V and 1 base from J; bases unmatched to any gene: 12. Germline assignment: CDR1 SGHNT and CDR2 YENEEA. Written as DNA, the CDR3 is TGTGCCAGCAGTATTAGGGGAGCTAGCGGATCCTACGAGCAGTACTTC. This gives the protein CASSIRGASGSYEQYF.

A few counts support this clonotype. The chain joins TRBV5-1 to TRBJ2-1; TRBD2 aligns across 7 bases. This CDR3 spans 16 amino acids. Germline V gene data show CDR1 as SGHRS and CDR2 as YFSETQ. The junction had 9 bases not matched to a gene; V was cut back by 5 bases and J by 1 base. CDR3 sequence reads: CASSLLGLGSYNEQFF. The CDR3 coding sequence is TGCGCCAGCAGTCTTCTCGGACTAGGGTCCTACAATGAGCAGTTCTTC.